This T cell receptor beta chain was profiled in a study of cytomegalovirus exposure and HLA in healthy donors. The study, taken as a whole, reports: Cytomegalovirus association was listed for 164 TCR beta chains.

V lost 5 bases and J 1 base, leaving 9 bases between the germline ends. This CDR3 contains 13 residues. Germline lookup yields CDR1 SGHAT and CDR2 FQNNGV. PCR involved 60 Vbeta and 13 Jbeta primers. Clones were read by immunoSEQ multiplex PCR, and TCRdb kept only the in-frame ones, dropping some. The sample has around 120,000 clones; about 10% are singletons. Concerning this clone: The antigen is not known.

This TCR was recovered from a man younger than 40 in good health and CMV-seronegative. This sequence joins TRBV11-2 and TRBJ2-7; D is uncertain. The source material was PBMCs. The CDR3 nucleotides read TGTGCCAGCAGCCCGGAGCCTTCCTACGAGCAGTACTTC. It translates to CASSPEPSYEQYF.